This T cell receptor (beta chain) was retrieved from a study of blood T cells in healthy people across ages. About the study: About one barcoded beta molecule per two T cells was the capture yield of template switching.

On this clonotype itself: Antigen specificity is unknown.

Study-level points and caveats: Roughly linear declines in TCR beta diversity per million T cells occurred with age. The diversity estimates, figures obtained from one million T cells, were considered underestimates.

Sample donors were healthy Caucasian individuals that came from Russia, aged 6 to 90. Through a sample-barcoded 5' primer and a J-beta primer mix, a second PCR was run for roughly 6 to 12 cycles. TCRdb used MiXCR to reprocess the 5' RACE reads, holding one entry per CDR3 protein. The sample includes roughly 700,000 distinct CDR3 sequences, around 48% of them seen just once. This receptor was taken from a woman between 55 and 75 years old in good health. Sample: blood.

As DNA, the CDR3 is TGCAGTGCTAGGAGTGGACTAGCGTCTACGAGCTCCTACAATGAGCAGTTCTTC. Amino acid sequence: CSARSGLASTSSYNEQFF. The rearrangement uses TRBV20-1 and TRBJ2-1, with 9 nucleotides matching TRBD2. Germline lookup yields CDR1 DFQATT and CDR2 SNEGSKA (reference sequence). After removal of 3 bases from V and 0 bases from J, the junction contained 12 bases not matched to a gene. The CDR3 has 18 residues.